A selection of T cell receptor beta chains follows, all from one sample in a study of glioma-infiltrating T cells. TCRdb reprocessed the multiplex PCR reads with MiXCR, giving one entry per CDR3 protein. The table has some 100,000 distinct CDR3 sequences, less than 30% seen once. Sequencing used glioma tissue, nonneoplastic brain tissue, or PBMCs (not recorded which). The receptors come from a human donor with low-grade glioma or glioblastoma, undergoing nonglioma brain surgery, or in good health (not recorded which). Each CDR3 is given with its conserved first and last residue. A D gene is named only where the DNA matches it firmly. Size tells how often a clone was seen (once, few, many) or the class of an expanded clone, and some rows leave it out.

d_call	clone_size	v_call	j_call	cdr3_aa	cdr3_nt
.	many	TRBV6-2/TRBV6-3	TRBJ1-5	CASRPLGAGSNQPQHF	TGTGCCAGCAGACCCCTTGGGGCAGGTAGCAATCAGCCCCAGCATTTT
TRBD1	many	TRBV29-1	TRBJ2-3	CSVEDRGQVGSYTQYF	TGCAGCGTTGAAGATCGAGGACAGGTTGGATCATATACGCAGTATTTT
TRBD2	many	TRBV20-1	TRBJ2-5	CSARGASGDETQYF	TGCAGTGCTAGAGGGGCTAGCGGGGACGAGACCCAGTACTTC
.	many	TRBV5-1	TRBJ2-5	CASSFMGPETQYF	TGCGCCAGCAGCTTCATGGGGCCAGAGACCCAGTACTTC
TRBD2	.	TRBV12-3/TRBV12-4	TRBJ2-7	CASGPRLAGGYEQYF	TGTGCCAGCGGCCCTCGACTAGCGGGGGGTTACGAGCAGTACTTC
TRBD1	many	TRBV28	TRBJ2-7	CASSLMGTGGYEQYF	TGTGCCAGCAGTTTAATGGGGACAGGGGGCTACGAGCAGTACTTC
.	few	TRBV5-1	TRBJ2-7	CASSLIQDYEQYF	TGCGCCAGCAGCTTGATACAGGACTACGAGCAGTACTTC
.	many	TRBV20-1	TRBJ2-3	CSARVLGPRVSEDTQYF	TGCAGTGCTAGAGTTCTGGGACCCCGGGTTAGCGAAGATACGCAGTATTTT
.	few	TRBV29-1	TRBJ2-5	CSVDTGGGSETQYF	TGCAGCGTTGATACCGGTGGGGGGAGTGAGACCCAGTACTTC
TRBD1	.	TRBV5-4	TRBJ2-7	CASSLLDRVGYEQYF	TGTGCCAGCAGCCTCCTGGACAGGGTAGGCTACGAGCAGTACTTC
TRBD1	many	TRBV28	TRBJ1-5	CASSLGTVSNQPQHF	TGTGCCAGCAGTTTAGGGACAGTTAGCAATCAGCCCCAGCATTTT
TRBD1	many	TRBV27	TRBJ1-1	CASRSRQGLAFF	TGTGCCAGCAGATCCCGACAGGGCCTGGCTTTCTTT
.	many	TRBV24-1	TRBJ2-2	CATSGQSNTGELFF	TGTGCCACCAGCGGACAGTCGAACACCGGGGAGCTGTTTTTT
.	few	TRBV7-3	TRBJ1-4	CASSLGPGRDEKLFF	TGTGCCAGCAGCTTAGGTCCAGGGAGAGATGAAAAACTGTTTTTT
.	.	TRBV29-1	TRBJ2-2	CSAVKRANTGELFF	TGCAGCGCCGTGAAGCGGGCGAACACCGGGGAGCTGTTTTTT
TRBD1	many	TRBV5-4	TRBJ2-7	CASRPTGGSYEQYF	TGTGCCAGCAGACCCACAGGGGGCTCCTACGAGCAGTACTTC
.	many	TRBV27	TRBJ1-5	CASSWQGHQPQHF	TGTGCCAGCAGTTGGCAGGGACATCAGCCCCAGCATTTT
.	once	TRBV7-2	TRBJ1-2	CASSLETGGYTF	TGTGCCAGCAGCTTAGAGACAGGAGGCTACACCTTC
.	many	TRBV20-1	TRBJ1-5	CSARDQGRASNQPQHF	TGCAGTGCTAGAGATCAGGGCAGGGCAAGCAATCAGCCCCAGCATTTT
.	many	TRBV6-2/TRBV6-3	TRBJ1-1	CACSNQGTTEAFF	TGTGCGTGCAGTAACCAGGGAACCACTGAAGCTTTCTTT
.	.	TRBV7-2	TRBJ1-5	CASSRFGSINQPQHF	TGTGCCAGCAGCCGTTTCGGCTCCATTAATCAGCCCCAGCATTTT
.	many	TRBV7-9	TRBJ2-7	CASSLLDSYEQYF	TGTGCCAGCAGCTTATTGGACTCCTACGAGCAGTACTTC
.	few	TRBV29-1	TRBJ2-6	CSVVVSGANVLTF	TGCAGCGTTGTTGTCTCTGGGGCCAACGTCCTGACTTTC
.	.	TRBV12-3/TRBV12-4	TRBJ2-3	CASGGADTQYF	TGTGCCAGTGGCGGGGCGGATACGCAGTATTTT
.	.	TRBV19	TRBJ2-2	CASRRGKNTGELFF	TGTGCCAGTAGGCGGGGCAAGAACACCGGGGAGCTGTTTTTT
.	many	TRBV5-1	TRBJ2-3	CASSLEQTTDTQYF	TGCGCCAGCAGCTTGGAACAGACCACAGATACGCAGTATTTT
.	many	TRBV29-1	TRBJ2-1	CGGSWVNEQFF	TGCGGAGGGAGTTGGGTCAATGAGCAGTTCTTC
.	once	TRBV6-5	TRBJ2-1	CASSLLASSYNVQFF	TGTGCCAGCAGCCTGCTAGCGAGCTCCTATAATGTGCAGTTCTTC
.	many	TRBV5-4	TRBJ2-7	CASSKEPPYEQYF	TGTGCCAGCAGCAAAGAACCACCCTACGAGCAGTACTTC
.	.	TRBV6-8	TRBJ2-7	CSSAGGPPYEQYF	TGTTCCAGTGCAGGGGGGCCCCCCTACGAGCAGTACTTC
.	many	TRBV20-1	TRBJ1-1	CSARVRRGTVGTEAFF	TGCAGTGCTAGAGTAAGGAGAGGGACCGTGGGGACTGAAGCTTTCTTT
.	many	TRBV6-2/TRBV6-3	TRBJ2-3	CASSYETTSTDTQYF	TGTGCCAGCAGCTACGAGACAACTAGCACAGATACGCAGTATTTT
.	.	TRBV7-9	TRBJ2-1	CASSPRGGGAYNEQFF	TGTGCCAGCAGCCCGCGAGGAGGGGGAGCTTACAATGAGCAGTTCTTC
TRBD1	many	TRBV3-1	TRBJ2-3	CASSPLGTGSTDTQYF	TGTGCCAGCAGCCCCTTGGGGACAGGAAGCACAGATACGCAGTATTTT
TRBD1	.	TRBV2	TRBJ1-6	CARPRGTGDSPLHF	TGTGCCCGCCCTAGGGGGACAGGGGATTCGCCCCTCCACTTT
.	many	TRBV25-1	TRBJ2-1	CASGQSHEQFF	TGTGCCAGCGGTCAGAGCCATGAGCAGTTCTTC
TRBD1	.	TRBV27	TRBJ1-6	CASTGTGNSPHQF	TGTGCCAGCACCGGGACAGGGAATTCACCCCACCAATTT
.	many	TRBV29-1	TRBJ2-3	CSARDLSSRDTQYF	TGCAGCGCCAGGGACCTCTCCAGCAGGGATACGCAGTATTTT
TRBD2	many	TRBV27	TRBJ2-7	CASSLLGSGTYEQYF	TGTGCCAGCAGTTTATTAGGTAGCGGGACCTACGAGCAGTACTTC
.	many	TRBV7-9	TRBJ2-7	CASSGPGLPYEQYF	TGTGCCAGCAGCGGGCCAGGGCTCCCCTACGAGCAGTACTTC
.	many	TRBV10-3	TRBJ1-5	CAISSAGSNQPQHF	TGTGCCATCAGTTCAGCCGGTTCCAATCAGCCCCAGCATTTT
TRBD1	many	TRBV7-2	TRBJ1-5	CASSSQGGDQPQHF	TGTGCCAGCAGCTCACAGGGGGGGGATCAGCCCCAGCATTTT
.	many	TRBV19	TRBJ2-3	CASSQARDTQYF	TGTGCCAGTAGTCAGGCTCGAGATACGCAGTATTTT
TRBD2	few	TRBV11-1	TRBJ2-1	CASSFGGSLHYNEQFF	TGTGCCAGCAGCTTTGGCGGGAGTCTCCACTACAATGAGCAGTTCTTC
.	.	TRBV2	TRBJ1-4	CASSDHRAPNEKLFF	TGTGCCAGCAGTGACCACAGGGCACCTAATGAAAAACTGTTTTTT
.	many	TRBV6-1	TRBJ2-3	CASSLTISTDTQYF	TGTGCCAGCAGTTTAACTATAAGCACAGATACGCAGTATTTT
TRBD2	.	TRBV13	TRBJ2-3	CASSNPLLAGSTDTQYF	TGTGCCAGCAGCAACCCCCTTTTAGCGGGTTCCACAGATACGCAGTATTTT
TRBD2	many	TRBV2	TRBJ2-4	CASSDPLGTSGTKNIQYF	TGTGCCAGCAGTGACCCCCTCGGGACTAGCGGGACCAAAAACATTCAGTACTTC
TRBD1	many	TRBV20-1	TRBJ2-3	CSAPRTGGTDTQYF	TGCAGTGCTCCCCGGACAGGGGGCACAGATACGCAGTATTTT
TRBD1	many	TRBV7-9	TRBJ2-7	CASSRTGETYEQYF	TGTGCCAGCAGCCGGACAGGCGAAACCTACGAGCAGTACTTC
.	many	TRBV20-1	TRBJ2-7	CSARGDPYEQYF	TGCAGTGCTAGAGGGGACCCCTACGAGCAGTACTTC
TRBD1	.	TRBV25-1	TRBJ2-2	CASSALQGANTGELSF	TGTGCCAGCAGTGCCCTCCAGGGGGCGAACACCGGGGAGCTGTCTTTT
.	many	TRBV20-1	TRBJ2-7	CSARGRYRTESSYEQYF	TGCAGTGCTAGAGGACGATATAGGACAGAGTCTTCCTACGAGCAGTACTTC